This entry describes one TCR beta chain. This record belongs to a study of blood T cell repertoires in COVID-19. There are 18 residues in the CDR3. CDR1 is SEHNR and CDR2 is FQNEAQ in the germline V gene (reference sequence). V was clipped by 1 base and J by 0 bases; unmatched bases: 7. Libraries were prepared by immunoSEQ multiplex PCR; TCRdb keeps only in-frame clonotypes and omits some of them. The sample has about 200,000 clones, 87% seen once; the top ten hold roughly 2%. The V call is TRBV7-9, the J call TRBJ2-3; 10 bases map to TRBD2. This clonotype was obtained from a man in his forties with active or convalescent COVID-19. The sequenced material came from peripheral blood. The CDR3 DNA follows: TGTGCCAGCAGCTTAGGACTAGCGGGCCCGATTAGCACAGATACGCAGTATTTT. It translates to CASSLGLAGPISTDTQYF.